Included here is one TCR beta chain sequence, with context. Assay used: immunoSEQ multiplex PCR; TCRdb lists only in-frame clones, some missing. The table shows 50,000 or so clones, with around 92% occurring only once. V lost 1 base to trimming and J lost 0 bases, with 7 bases between them. The CDR3 totals 15 residues. Germline CDR1 and CDR2: KGHSH and LQKENI. This sample is part of a study of T cell changes during pregnancy in multiple sclerosis. The specimen comprised CD4+ T cells from peripheral blood mononuclear cells, sampled after pregnancy. This TCR was sampled from a female donor with multiple sclerosis, enrolled in a pregnancy study. The V call is TRBV18, the J call TRBJ1-3; no firm D call. The chain's CDR3 is CASSPLQISGNTIYF. DNA for the CDR3: TGTGCCAGCTCACCACTACAGATCTCTGGAAACACCATATATTTT.